The 24 T cell receptor beta chains presented below share a single source sample, sequenced in a study of cytomegalovirus exposure and HLA in healthy donors. Here immunoSEQ multiplex PCR was the method, and the copy in TCRdb shows in-frame clones only, minus some. In the table there are approximately 210,000 clones, 86% of which are singletons. Sequencing was performed on PBMCs. The receptor set was obtained from a woman between 18 and 29 years old in good health and CMV-seronegative.

The chain recombines TRBV27 with TRBJ2-5; 7 bases are a match to TRBD1. The J segment lost 3 bases and the V segment lost 5 bases, leaving 18 bases of the junction unmatched. This CDR3 comprises 18 residues. CDR1 is MNHEY and CDR2 is SMNVEV in the germline V gene (reference sequence). CDR3 bases: TGTGCCAGCAGTCCAACTCCCGGACAGGCAATCCTGAAAGAGACCCAGTACTTC. This gives the protein CASSPTPGQAILKETQYF.

This chain uses TRBV5-6 with TRBJ2-7; TRBD1 aligns across 7 bases. The CDR3 consists of 15 residues. The germline CDR1 and CDR2 sequences are SGHDT and YYEEEE. Losses at the gene ends were 4 bases for V and 2 bases for J; bases not matched to a gene: 9. The CDR3 DNA reads TGTGCCAGCAGCGTGGGACAGCCTTACGCCTACGAGCAGTACTTC. It specifies CASSVGQPYAYEQYF.

The V and J genes are TRBV5-1 and TRBJ2-3; D possibly corresponds to TRBD2 (5 bases). The CDR3 is 15 residues long. Germline CDR1 reads SGHRS; CDR2 reads YFSETQ. Between the trimmed V and J ends, which lost 0 bases and 2 bases, there was a span of 10 bases. Here the CDR3 reads CASSLGSGDTDTQYF. In DNA form, the CDR3 reads TGCGCCAGCAGCTTGGGATCCGGGGACACAGATACGCAGTATTTT.

The chain couples TRBV7-2 to TRBJ2-5; 8 nucleotides line up with TRBD2. This CDR3 is 14 amino acids long. Per the germline V gene, CDR1 is SGHTA and CDR2 is FQGNSA. This CDR3 is CAIHRGGPGETQYF. Written as DNA, the CDR3 is TGTGCTATCCATCGGGGGGGTCCTGGGGAGACCCAGTACTTC.

The gene calls are TRBV5-1 and TRBJ2-3; TRBD2 matches at 11 bases. Losses at the gene ends were 4 bases for V and 2 bases for J; bases not matched to a gene: 6. The germline CDR1 and CDR2 sequences are SGHRS and YFSETQ. The CDR3 runs to 16 residues. CDR3 sequence reads: CASSATSGGVTDTQYF. The CDR3 DNA sequence: TGCGCCAGCAGCGCCACTAGCGGGGGAGTCACAGATACGCAGTATTTT.

The J gene is TRBJ2-1, the V gene TRBV6-4, with 12 bases identical to TRBD2. Germline CDR1 is MRHNA and CDR2 is SNTAGT. Germline trimming cut 0 bases from V and 9 bases from J; bases unmatched to any gene: 3. This CDR3 is 15 amino acids long. The CDR3 loop is CASSDSTSGSSEQFF. CDR3 sequence (DNA): TGTGCCAGCAGTGACTCGACTAGCGGGAGTAGTGAGCAGTTCTTC.

The chain couples TRBV18 to TRBJ1-5, with D perhaps TRBD1 (6 bases). The V and J ends lost 6 bases and 6 bases respectively, with 12 bases between them. Per germline, CDR1 KGHSH and CDR2 LQKENI. The CDR3 totals 13 residues. Written as DNA, the CDR3 is TGTGCCAGCTCGGAAACAGGGACTCAGCCCCAGCATTTT. Protein sequence: CASSETGTQPQHF.

The chain combines TRBV7-8 with TRBJ2-7; D uncertain. There are 15 residues in the CDR3. Deletions cut 1 base from V and 0 bases from J, with 10 bases between. Germline V gene lookup returns CDR1 SGHVS and CDR2 FQNEAQ. Here the CDR3 reads CASSLEAFLSYEQYF. The DNA for the CDR3 is TGTGCCAGCAGCTTAGAAGCGTTTCTCTCCTACGAGCAGTACTTC.

The chain has TRBV11-2 and TRBJ1-1, with D unresolved. In germline, CDR1 is SGHAT, CDR2 FQNNGV. The CDR3 is 18 residues long. V lost 5 bases and J lost 0, with 22 bases in between. The CDR3 coding sequence is TGTGCCAGCAGCCCGCGTTCATGGGCGCAATCCATGAACACTGAAGCTTTCTTT. It specifies CASSPRSWAQSMNTEAFF. The full variable domain, its missing parts supplied by reference TRBV11-2 and TRBJ1-1, is EAGVAQSPRYKIIEKRQSVAFWCNPISGHATLYWYQQILGQGPKLLIQFQNNGVVDDSQLPKDRFSAERLKGVDSTLKIQPAKLEDSAVYLCASSPRSWAQSMNTEAFFGQGTRLTVV.

Ten or more counts support this clone. The chain employs TRBV5-8 and TRBJ1-1; D is possibly TRBD1 (5 bases). The length of the CDR3 is 13 residues. V was cut by 0 bases and J by 7 bases, with 10 bases left in between. Germline V CDR1 and CDR2: SGHTS, YDEGEE. The CDR3 protein is CASSLGSRDEAFF. The CDR3, as DNA: TGTGCCAGCAGCTTGGGGAGCAGGGATGAAGCTTTCTTT.

This clone appeared once. V usage is TRBV4-2 and J usage is TRBJ2-3; 10 bases align to TRBD2. With 6 bases clipped from V and 2 bases from J, the junction kept 5 bases outside the gene matches. CDR1 and CDR2 (germline): LGHNA, YNFKEQ. The CDR3 has 15 residues. The CDR3: CASSLSGGNTDTQYF. Written as DNA, the CDR3 is TGTGCCAGCAGTCTTAGCGGGGGGAACACAGATACGCAGTATTTT.

The genes are TRBV7-2 and TRBJ2-7; 11 bases fit TRBD1. V trimming: 3 bases; J trimming: 2 bases; junction bases outside the gene matches: 3. In germline, CDR1 is SGHTA, CDR2 FQGNSA. This CDR3 has 15 amino acids. DNA for the CDR3: TGTGCCAGCAGCTTTATGGGACAGGGGGCCTACGAGCAGTACTTC. Translating gives CASSFMGQGAYEQYF.

The sample holds one count of this clone. This chain uses TRBV6-5 with TRBJ2-5; 9 bases map to TRBD1. After removal of 4 bases from V and 4 bases from J, the junction contained 10 bases not matched to a gene. CDR1 is MNHEY, CDR2 SVGAGI, per germline. There are 16 residues in the CDR3. The CDR3 DNA follows: TGTGCCAGCAGTTCCCTTGGGACAGGGCGGCGAGAGACCCAGTACTTC. It encodes CASSSLGTGRRETQYF.

The rearrangement uses TRBV2 and TRBJ2-7, with D possibly being TRBD1 (5 bases). Per germline, CDR1 SNHLY and CDR2 FYNNEI. The CDR3 length is 13 residues. V was shortened by 10 bases and J by 8 bases, with 21 bases between the two germline ends. The CDR3 spells CATPGVQGRQQYF. Written as DNA, the CDR3 is TGTGCCACCCCCGGCGTGCAGGGCCGTCAGCAGTACTTC.

This clone was detected only a few times. V gene TRBV5-4 combines with J gene TRBJ2-5; 13 bases fit TRBD2. Losses at the gene ends were 7 bases for V and 2 bases for J; bases not matched to a gene: 8. The CDR3 extends over 16 amino acids. CDR1 is SGHNT, CDR2 YYREEE, per germline (reference sequence). This CDR3 reads CASSGLAGAGQETQYF. As DNA, the CDR3 is TGTGCCAGCTCAGGACTAGCGGGGGCCGGACAAGAGACCCAGTACTTC. Full variable domain (rest looked up from reference TRBV5-4 and TRBJ2-5): ETGVTQSPTHLIKTRGQQVTLRCSSQSGHNTVSWYQQALGQGPQFIFQYYREEENGRGNFPPRFSGLQFPNYSSELNVNALELDDSALYLCASSGLAGAGQETQYFGPGTRLLVL.

The V and J genes are TRBV30 and TRBJ2-3; D is possibly TRBD2 (5 bases). Germline CDR1 is GTSNPN and CDR2 is SVGIG (reference sequence). The CDR3 totals 14 residues. The V gene lost 2 bases and the J gene lost 4 bases, with 13 bases spanning the gap. The CDR3 coding sequence is TGTGCCTGGAGTAAAGGGAGAGACGCAGATACGCAGTATTTT. Encoded protein: CAWSKGRDADTQYF.

The rearrangement uses TRBV5-1 and TRBJ2-1, with 8 bases aligning to TRBD2. The CDR3 covers 16 residues. Trimming took 6 bases from V and 8 from J; bases not matched to a gene: 16. Germline V gene data show CDR1 as SGHRS and CDR2 as YFSETQ. The CDR3 region has the DNA TGCGCCAGCACCTTCAGAGGGCGGGAGGCGGTTGATGAGCAGTTCTTC. Translated: CASTFRGREAVDEQFF.

The genes are TRBV6-5 and TRBJ1-1; D gene unclear. CDR1 and CDR2 (germline): MNHEY, SVGAGI. The length of the CDR3 is 14 residues. The germline V and J ends were trimmed by 5 bases and 3 bases, with 13 bases remaining between them. Written as DNA, the CDR3 is TGTGCCAGCAGTAACGACACATTCGACACTGAAGCTTTCTTT. It yields the protein CASSNDTFDTEAFF.

The V gene is TRBV5-1, the J gene TRBJ2-2, with TRBD1 matching 7 bases. This CDR3 comprises 18 residues. Losses at the gene ends were 3 bases for V and 0 bases for J; bases not matched to a gene: 11. Germline CDR1 reads SGHRS; CDR2 reads YFSETQ. CDR3 DNA sequence: TGCGCCAGCAGCTATGAGATCCCTGGGACAGCGAACACCGGGGAGCTGTTTTTT. Translating gives CASSYEIPGTANTGELFF.

This chain links TRBV5-1 with TRBJ1-6; D might be TRBD1 (5 bases). V lost 5 bases, J lost 4 bases, and 10 bases lay in between. This CDR3 is built from 14 residues. The germline gives CDR1 SGHRS, CDR2 YFSETQ. CDR3 region: CASRDSSYNSPLHF. CDR3 sequence (DNA): TGCGCCAGCAGAGACAGTTCTTATAATTCACCCCTCCACTTT.

The chain has TRBV18 and TRBJ2-5; D unclear. Per germline, CDR1 KGHSH and CDR2 LQKENI. V dropped 1 base and J dropped 1 base, with 10 bases sitting between them. This CDR3 region has 15 residues. CDR3 sequence: CASSPLAPPQETQYF. The CDR3 DNA follows: TGTGCCAGCTCACCACTAGCACCCCCCCAAGAGACCCAGTACTTC.

The chain uses TRBV7-2 and TRBJ1-2, with 8 bases lining up with TRBD1. CDR1 and CDR2 (germline): SGHTA, FQGNSA. The CDR3 covers 15 residues. V shed 2 bases and J 4 bases; nucleotides not matched to a gene: 6. CDR3 bases: TGTGCCAGCAGCTTACTCGGACAGGGAGGCTATGGCTACACCTTC. Encoded protein: CASSLLGQGGYGYTF.

The rearrangement uses TRBV6-4 and TRBJ2-2; D gene ambiguous. Germline CDR1 is MRHNA and CDR2 is SNTAGT. This CDR3 region has 15 residues. V lost 0 bases to trimming and J lost 2 bases, with 7 bases between them. The CDR3 DNA reads TGTGCCAGCAGTGACTCGGCAGGAAACACCGGGGAGCTGTTTTTT. As protein: CASSDSAGNTGELFF.

There are a few counts of this clone. CDR3 region: CASSRLNQPQHF. CDR3 nucleotides: TGTGCCAGCAGCCGACTCAATCAGCCCCAGCATTTT. This chain joins TRBV7-2 and TRBJ1-5; no clear D gene. Deletions cut 5 bases from V and 3 bases from J, with 5 bases between. The germline V gene has CDR1 SGHTA and CDR2 FQGNSA. The CDR3 extends over 12 amino acids.